The 13 T cell receptor beta chains given below trace back to one sample, sequenced in a study of beta chain features in type 1 diabetes. Overall study results and limits: TCRB CDR3s from Type 1 diabetes patients were moderately but significantly shorter in all four CD4+ subsets.

Reverse transcription of all isolated RNA meant that expressed TCRB transcripts were sequenced. Sequencing was performed with immunoSEQ multiplex PCR; in TCRdb, only in-frame clones are kept and a portion is missing. Of a few hundred thousand clones detected, roughly a tenth appear once; the ten largest clones hold about 0.018%. For these TCRs, the target antigens are not known. The material sequenced was naive CD4+ T cells from blood. Receptors originate from a man younger than 40 with type 1 diabetes.

V usage is TRBV2 and J usage is TRBJ2-7; 9 bases align to TRBD1. The CDR3 has 17 amino acids. Trimming at V came to 6 bases and at J to 0 bases, leaving 12 bases not matched to a gene. The V gene's germline CDR1 is SNHLY and CDR2 FYNNEI. The CDR3 nucleotides are TGTGCCAGCAGCCTTCGGACAGGGGCCCTGAGCTCCTACGAGCAGTACTTC. Protein product: CASSLRTGALSSYEQYF.

This clone was detected only a few times. V is TRBV30 and J is TRBJ1-5; no firm D call. In germline, CDR1 is GTSNPN, CDR2 SVGIG (reference sequence). The CDR3 is 11 residues long. Deletions cut 2 bases from V and 10 bases from J, with 9 bases between. This CDR3 reads CAWSLAGPQHF. As DNA, the CDR3 is TGTGCCTGGAGTCTCGCGGGACCCCAGCATTTT.

This clone was counted only a few times. This rearrangement joins TRBV4-3 to TRBJ2-3; unclear D gene. Germline V gene lookup returns CDR1 LGHNA and CDR2 YSLEER. The CDR3 length is 14 residues. Trimming removed 0 bases from V and 2 bases from J, with 6 bases in between. This CDR3 is CASSQEGATDTQYF. CDR3 in DNA: TGCGCCAGCAGCCAAGAGGGCGCCACAGATACGCAGTATTTT.

The V call is TRBV5-6, the J call TRBJ2-7; 10 nucleotides line up with TRBD1. This CDR3 has 15 residues. The V and J ends lost 1 base and 6 bases, in that order; junction bases with no gene match: 7. Germline V CDR1 and CDR2: SGHDT, YYEEEE. The DNA of the CDR3 is TGTGCCAGCAGCTTGACCGGGACAGGGGTCTCCGAGCAGTACTTC. This translates into CASSLTGTGVSEQYF.

This clone was found a few times. The chain joins TRBV5-4 to TRBJ2-5; D perhaps matches TRBD1 (5 bases). V lost 0 bases and J 1 base, leaving 13 bases between the germline ends. The CDR3 runs 16 residues. The germline V gene encodes CDR1 SGHNT and CDR2 YYREEE (reference sequence). CDR3 in amino acids: CASSLGSGAGQETQYF. In nucleotides, the CDR3 is TGTGCCAGCAGCTTGGGGTCTGGGGCAGGCCAAGAGACCCAGTACTTC.

V and J are TRBV7-9 and TRBJ2-2, with TRBD2 matching 8 bases. J gave up 3 bases and V 5 bases, and 5 bases lay outside the gene matches. This CDR3 spans 15 amino acids. Looked up from germline, CDR1 is SEHNR and CDR2 is FQNEAQ (reference sequence). The CDR3 bases are TGTGCCAGCAGCCCTTATAGCGGGGACACCGGGGAGCTGTTTTTT. Its translation is CASSPYSGDTGELFF.

The chain uses TRBV5-1 and TRBJ2-5; 12 bases are a match to TRBD2. V shed 0 bases and J 0 bases; nucleotides not matched to a gene: 3. In germline, CDR1 is SGHRS, CDR2 YFSETQ. The length of the CDR3 is 17 residues. The CDR3 DNA is TGCGCCAGCAGCTTGGGAGGACTAGCGGGGTACCAAGAGACCCAGTACTTC. Encoded protein: CASSLGGLAGYQETQYF. The full variable domain, rest sourced from reference TRBV5-1 and TRBJ2-5, is KAGVTQTPRYLIKTRGQQVTLSCSPISGHRSVSWYQQTPGQGLQFLFEYFSETQRNKGNFPGRFSGRQFSNSRSEMNVSTLELGDSALYLCASSLGGLAGYQETQYFGPGTRLLVL.

The chain is built from TRBV30 and TRBJ2-1, with D perhaps TRBD2 (5 bases). The germline CDR1 and CDR2 sequences are GTSNPN and SVGIG (reference sequence). There are 14 residues in the CDR3. V dropped 1 base and J dropped 7 bases, with 14 bases sitting between them. The CDR3 reads CAWSDIAPGNEQFF. For the CDR3, the DNA is TGTGCCTGGAGTGATATAGCTCCGGGAAATGAGCAGTTCTTC.

This clone was observed a few times. V and J are TRBV28 and TRBJ2-4, with D maybe TRBD1 (5 bases). This CDR3 region has 16 residues. Trimming shortened V by 3 bases and J by 2 bases, and 14 bases separated the two germline ends. Germline CDR1 and CDR2: MDHEN and SYDVKM. The CDR3 reads CASSFSGYRSKNIQYF. CDR3 coding DNA: TGTGCCAGCAGTTTCTCAGGGTATCGATCCAAAAACATTCAGTACTTC.

This clone was observed a few times. This rearrangement joins TRBV2 to TRBJ1-6, with 8 bases aligning to TRBD1. Germline V gives CDR1 SNHLY, CDR2 FYNNEI. The CDR3 spans 13 residues. V lost 8 bases, J lost 11 bases, and 8 bases stayed unmatched. The CDR3 coding sequence is TGTGCCAGCGGACCCAGGGGGCAGGCACCCCTCCACTTT. Protein sequence: CASGPRGQAPLHF.

The rearrangement links TRBV2 to TRBJ2-4; a possible D gene is TRBD1 (7 bases). V lost 8 bases and J 8 bases, leaving 16 bases between the germline ends. CDR3 size: 13 residues. The germline gives CDR1 SNHLY, CDR2 FYNNEI. The CDR3: CASSPGDSHIQYF. The CDR3 region has the DNA TGTGCCAGCTCCCCGGGGGACAGTCACATTCAGTACTTC.

The chain combines TRBV6-6 with TRBJ2-3; D perhaps matches TRBD2 (5 bases). CDR1 is MNHNY and CDR2 is SVGAGI in the germline V gene (reference sequence). The V end was cut by 7 bases, the J end by 1 base, with 12 bases between. There are 14 residues in the CDR3. CDR3 amino acids: CASTLGGRTDTQYF. The CDR3 DNA is TGTGCCAGCACCCTGGGCGGGCGCACAGATACGCAGTATTTT.

The chain is built from TRBV4-3 and TRBJ1-2; D is possibly TRBD1 (5 bases). From germline, CDR1 is LGHNA and CDR2 YSLEER. Trimming shortened V by 0 bases and J by 7 bases, and 15 bases separated the two germline ends. The length of the CDR3 is 15 residues. In nucleotides, the CDR3 is TGCGCCAGCAGCCAAGACTGGAGGGACGGTCGTGGCTACACCTTC. It codes for CASSQDWRDGRGYTF.